This TCR beta chain stems from a study of Ad26.COV2.S vaccination and SARS-CoV-2 variants (dated by TCRdb to 2020 to 2022). General notes on the study: Vaccine-arm donors came from COV1001, a multicentre, randomized, double-blind, placebo-controlled phase I-IIa trial of Ad26.COV2.S in healthy adults. Dosing of Ad26.COV2.S was intramuscular, at either 5x10^10 or 1x10^11 viral particles, delivered as one shot or as two shots spaced 56 days apart. The specificity and breadth of SARS-CoV-2-reactive T cell receptors after Ad26.COV2.S vaccination were assessed by TCRbeta repertoire sequencing. A total of approximately 32 samples were included in the TCR-sequenced set, comprising around 20 Ad26.COV2.S vaccine recipients, 5 placebo recipients and 8 SARS-CoV-2 convalescent individuals. Participants in the trial were split at random into five groups of five each, receiving low-dose or high-dose Ad26.COV2.S once or twice, or else placebo on both occasions. Investigators did not know the trial group allocation while performing experiments and assessing outcomes. General conclusions and limits of the study: Comparable non-spike TCR breadth was observed between vaccine and placebo recipients, consistent with only spike being contained in the vaccine. After vaccination, spike-specific CD8+ and CD4+ T cell responses were reported to show substantial breadth. It was noted by the authors that total T cell responses may have been underestimated by the TCR breadth and depth analyses. Spike-specific TCR breadth was higher in Ad26.COV2.S recipients than in placebo recipients (P = 0.0014). The study was not powered for comparison of responses between vaccine doses or regimens.

The treatment or condition label of this sample denotes: some 20 received Ad26.COV2.S at low or high dose, single or two shots; 5 received placebo; per-sample allocation not given. Repertoires of vaccine and placebo recipients were sequenced from samples taken on day 63 after the first injection. In Cohort 1b, roughly 26 adults aged 18-55 years were enrolled at a single site in Boston, USA, between 29 July and 7 August 2020. As a vaccine, Ad26.COV2.S was a replication-incompetent adenovirus type 26 vector that expressed a prefusion-stabilized SARS-CoV-2 spike protein derived from the original Wuhan strain. V is reduced by 0 bases and J by 7 bases, leaving a spacing of 9 bases between them. CDR3 length: 13 amino acids, cysteine to phenylalanine. Only the CDR3 part of the read is kept: 39 bases, read in frame from the first base. As for this clone: Its target antigen remains unknown. No much larger clone is present one base from it, and per-base qualities are unavailable.

The immunoSEQ Assay was used to sequence TCRbeta CDR3 regions. After extraction, genomic DNA underwent amplification by bias-controlled multiplex PCR, followed by high-throughput sequencing. Processing in the source paper ran as follows. To quantify the absolute abundance of every unique TCRbeta CDR3 region, sequences were collapsed and filtered. T cell fraction was estimated by normalizing TCRbeta template counts to usable DNA, with usable DNA measured through amplification of reference genes found in all nucleated cells. Repertoire TCRs were annotated as SARS-CoV-2-specific when V gene, CDR3 amino acid sequence and J gene were exactly matched to a known reactive TCR set. MIRA supplied the reference SARS-CoV-2 TCR set, which was filtered for enrichment in COVID-19-positive ImmuneCODE repertoires so that public or cross-reactive TCRs were removed. Drawing on the MIRA antigens, annotated TCRs were analysed further at the level of specific ORF or position within ORF. Breadth was defined as annotated unique rearrangements over total unique productive rearrangements; depth was the summed frequency of those rearrangements. TCR breadth was compared between groups using two-sided Wilcoxon rank-sum tests. This immuneACCESS table, as held by TCRdb, lists in-frame sequences with V and J called but not all clones. Of the missing ones, under half trace to an unresolved V gene in checked studies; the others have no known cause. The V and J calls and clone size were taken over from that table, and D and trimming were inferred from the DNA. This sample holds about 350,000 clones; more than 85% were observed only once. The ten top clones hold around 5.3% of the sample.

This TCR derives from a person aged 18-60 years who received the Ad26.COV2.S COVID-19 vaccine or a placebo. The V and J segments used are TRBV12-3 or TRBV12-4 and TRBJ2-5; a weak D assignment points to TRBD1 (5 bases agree). The sample in question was peripheral blood, obtained in a trial of Ad26.COV2.S vaccine versus placebo. DNA sequence: TGTGCCAGCAGTTTAGCCAGGGATGGGACCCAGTACTTC. This yields the protein CASSLARDGTQYF.